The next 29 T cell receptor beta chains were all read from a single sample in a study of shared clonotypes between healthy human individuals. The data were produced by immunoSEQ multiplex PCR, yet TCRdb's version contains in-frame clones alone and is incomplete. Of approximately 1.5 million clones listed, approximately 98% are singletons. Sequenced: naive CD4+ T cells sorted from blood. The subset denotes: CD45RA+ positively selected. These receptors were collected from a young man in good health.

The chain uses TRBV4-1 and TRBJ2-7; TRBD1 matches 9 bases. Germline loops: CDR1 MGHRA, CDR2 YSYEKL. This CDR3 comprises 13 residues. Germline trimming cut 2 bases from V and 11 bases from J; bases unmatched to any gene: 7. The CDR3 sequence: CASSQWTGEVEYF. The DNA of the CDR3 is TGCGCCAGCAGCCAATGGACAGGGGAGGTGGAGTACTTC.

The CDR3 loop is CASSEGLQIYEQYF. CDR3 DNA sequence: TGTGCCAGCAGCGAGGGACTACAGATCTACGAGCAGTACTTC. The V gene is TRBV9, the J gene TRBJ2-7; 7 nucleotides line up with TRBD2. There are 14 residues in the CDR3. V shed 3 bases, J shed 3 bases, and the junction held 6 bases outside the gene matches. CDR1 is SGDLS and CDR2 is YYNGEE in the germline V gene.

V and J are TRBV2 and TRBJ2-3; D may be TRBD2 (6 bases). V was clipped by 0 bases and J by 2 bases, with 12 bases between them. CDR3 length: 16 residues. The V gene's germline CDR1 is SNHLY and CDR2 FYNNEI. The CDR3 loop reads CASSEAGRITTDTQYF. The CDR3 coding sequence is TGTGCCAGCAGTGAAGCTGGGAGGATTACCACAGATACGCAGTATTTT. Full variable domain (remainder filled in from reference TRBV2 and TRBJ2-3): EPEVTQTPSHQVTQMGQEVILRCVPISNHLYFYWYRQILGQKVEFLVSFYNNEISEKSEIFDDQFSVERPDGSNFTLKIRSTKLEDSAMYFCASSEAGRITTDTQYFGPGTRLTVL.

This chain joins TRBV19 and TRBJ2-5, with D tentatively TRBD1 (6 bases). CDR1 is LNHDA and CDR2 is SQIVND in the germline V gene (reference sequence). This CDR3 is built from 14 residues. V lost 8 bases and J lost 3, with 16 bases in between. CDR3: CASGDTKTEETQYF. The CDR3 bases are TGTGCCAGTGGGGACACCAAGACAGAAGAGACCCAGTACTTC.

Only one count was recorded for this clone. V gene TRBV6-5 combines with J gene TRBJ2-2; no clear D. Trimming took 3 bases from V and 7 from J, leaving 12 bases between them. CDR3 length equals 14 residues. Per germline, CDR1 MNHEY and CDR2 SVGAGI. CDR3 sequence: CASSYRPNIGELFF. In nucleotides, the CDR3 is TGTGCCAGCAGTTATCGCCCGAATATCGGGGAGCTGTTTTTT.

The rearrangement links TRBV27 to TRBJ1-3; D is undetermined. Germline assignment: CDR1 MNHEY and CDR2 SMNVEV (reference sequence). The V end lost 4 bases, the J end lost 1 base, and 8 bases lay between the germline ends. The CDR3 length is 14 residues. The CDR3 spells CASSSFDSGNTIYF. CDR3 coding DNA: TGTGCCAGCAGTTCTTTCGATTCTGGAAACACCATATATTTT.

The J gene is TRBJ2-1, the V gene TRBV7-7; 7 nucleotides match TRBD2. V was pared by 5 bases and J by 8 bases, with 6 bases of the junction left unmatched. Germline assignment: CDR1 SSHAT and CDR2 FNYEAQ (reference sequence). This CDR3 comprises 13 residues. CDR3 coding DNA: TGTGCCAGCAGCCCCGACCGGGAGGATGAGCAGTTCTTC. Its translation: CASSPDREDEQFF.

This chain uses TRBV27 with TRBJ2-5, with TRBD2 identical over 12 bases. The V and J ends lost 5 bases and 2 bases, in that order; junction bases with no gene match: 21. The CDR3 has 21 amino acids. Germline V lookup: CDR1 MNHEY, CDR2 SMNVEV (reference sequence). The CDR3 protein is CASSPFKASGRGRLGQETQYF. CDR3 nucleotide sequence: TGTGCCAGCAGTCCCTTTAAGGCTAGCGGGAGGGGTAGGTTGGGTCAAGAGACCCAGTACTTC.

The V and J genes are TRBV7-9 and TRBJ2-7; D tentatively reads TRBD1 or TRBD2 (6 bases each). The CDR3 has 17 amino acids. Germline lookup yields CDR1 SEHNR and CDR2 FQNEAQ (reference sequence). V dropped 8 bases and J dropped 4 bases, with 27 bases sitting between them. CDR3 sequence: CASGHRATREQVYEQYF. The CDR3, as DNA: TGTGCCAGCGGGCACAGGGCAACCCGGGAGCAAGTTTACGAGCAGTACTTC.

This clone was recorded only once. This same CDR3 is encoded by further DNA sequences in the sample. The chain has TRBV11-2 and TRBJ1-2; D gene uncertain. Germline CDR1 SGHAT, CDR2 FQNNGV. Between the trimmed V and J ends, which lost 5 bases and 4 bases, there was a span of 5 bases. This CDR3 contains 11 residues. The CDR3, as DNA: TGTGCCAGCAGCCCCGGCTATGGCTACACCTTC. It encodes CASSPGYGYTF.

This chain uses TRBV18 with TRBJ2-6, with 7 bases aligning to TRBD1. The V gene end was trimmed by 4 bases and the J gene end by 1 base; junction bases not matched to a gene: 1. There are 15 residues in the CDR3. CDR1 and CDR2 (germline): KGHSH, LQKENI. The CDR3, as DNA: TGTGCCAGCTCACGACAGGGTTCTGGGGCCAACGTCCTGACTTTC. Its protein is CASSRQGSGANVLTF.

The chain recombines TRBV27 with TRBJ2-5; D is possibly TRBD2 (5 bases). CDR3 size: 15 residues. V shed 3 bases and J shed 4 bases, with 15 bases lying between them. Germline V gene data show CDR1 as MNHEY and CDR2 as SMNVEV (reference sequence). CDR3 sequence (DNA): TGTGCCAGCAGTTTCTCCGGGATTGGCGTAGAGACCCAGTACTTC. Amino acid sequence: CASSFSGIGVETQYF.

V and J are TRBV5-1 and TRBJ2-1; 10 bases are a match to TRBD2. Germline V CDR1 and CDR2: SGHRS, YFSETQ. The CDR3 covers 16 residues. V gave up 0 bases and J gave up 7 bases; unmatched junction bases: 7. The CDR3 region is CASSLVPSGRVNEQFF. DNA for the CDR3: TGCGCCAGCAGCTTGGTGCCTAGCGGGAGAGTTAATGAGCAGTTCTTC.

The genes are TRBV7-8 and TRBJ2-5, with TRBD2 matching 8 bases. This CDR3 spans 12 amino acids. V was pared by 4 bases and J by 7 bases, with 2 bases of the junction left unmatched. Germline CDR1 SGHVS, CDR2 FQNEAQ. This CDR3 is CASSSGRGTQYF. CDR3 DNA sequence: TGTGCCAGCAGCTCCGGGAGGGGGACCCAGTACTTC.

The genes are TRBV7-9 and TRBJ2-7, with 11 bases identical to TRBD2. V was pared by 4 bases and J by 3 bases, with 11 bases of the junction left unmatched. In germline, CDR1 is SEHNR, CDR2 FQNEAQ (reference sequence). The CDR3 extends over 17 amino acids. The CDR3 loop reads CASSSFSGRDPIYEQYF. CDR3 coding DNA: TGTGCCAGCAGCTCTTTTAGCGGGAGGGACCCGATCTACGAGCAGTACTTC. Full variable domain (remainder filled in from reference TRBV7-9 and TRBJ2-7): DTGVSQNPRHKITKRGQNVTFRCDPISEHNRLYWYRQTLGQGPEFLTYFQNEAQLEKSRLLSDRFSAERPKGSFSTLEIQRTEQGDSAMYLCASSSFSGRDPIYEQYFGPGTRLTVT.

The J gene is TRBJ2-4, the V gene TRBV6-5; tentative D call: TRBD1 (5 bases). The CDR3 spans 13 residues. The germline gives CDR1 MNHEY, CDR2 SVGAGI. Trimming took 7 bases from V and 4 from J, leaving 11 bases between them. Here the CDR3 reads CASKDSLKNIQYF. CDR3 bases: TGTGCCAGCAAAGACAGCTTAAAAAACATTCAGTACTTC.

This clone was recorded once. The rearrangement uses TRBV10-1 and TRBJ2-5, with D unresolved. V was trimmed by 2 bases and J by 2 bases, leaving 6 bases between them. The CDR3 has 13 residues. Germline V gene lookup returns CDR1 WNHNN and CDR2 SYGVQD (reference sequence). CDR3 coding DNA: TGCGCCAGCAGTGAGACGGTACAAGAGACCCAGTACTTC. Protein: CASSETVQETQYF.

CDR3 loop: CASSPGTGVYNEQFF. CDR3 in DNA: TGTGCCAGCTCCCCCGGGACAGGGGTCTACAATGAGCAGTTCTTC. V usage is TRBV18 and J usage is TRBJ2-1; 10 bases match TRBD1. V was clipped by 6 bases and J by 3 bases; unmatched bases: 5. Germline CDR1 KGHSH, CDR2 LQKENI. The CDR3 runs 15 residues.

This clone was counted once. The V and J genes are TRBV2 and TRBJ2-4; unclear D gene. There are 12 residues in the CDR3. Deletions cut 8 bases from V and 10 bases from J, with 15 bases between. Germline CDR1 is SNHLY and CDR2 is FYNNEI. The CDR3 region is CASSASSQIQYF. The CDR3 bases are TGTGCCAGCTCCGCGTCATCCCAAATTCAGTACTTC. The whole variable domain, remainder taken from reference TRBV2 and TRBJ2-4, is EPEVTQTPSHQVTQMGQEVILRCVPISNHLYFYWYRQILGQKVEFLVSFYNNEISEKSEIFDDQFSVERPDGSNFTLKIRSTKLEDSAMYFCASSASSQIQYFGAGTRLSVL.

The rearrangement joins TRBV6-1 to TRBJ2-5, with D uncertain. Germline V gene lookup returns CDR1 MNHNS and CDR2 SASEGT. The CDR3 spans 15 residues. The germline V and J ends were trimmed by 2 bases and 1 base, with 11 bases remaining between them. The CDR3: CASSEIIWGQETQYF. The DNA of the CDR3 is TGTGCCAGCAGTGAAATAATCTGGGGCCAAGAGACCCAGTACTTC.

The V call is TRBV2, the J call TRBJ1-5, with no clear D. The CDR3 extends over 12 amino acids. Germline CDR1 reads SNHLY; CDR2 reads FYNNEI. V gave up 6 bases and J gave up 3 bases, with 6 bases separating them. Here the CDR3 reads CASRGANQPQHF. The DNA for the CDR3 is TGTGCCAGCAGAGGAGCCAATCAGCCCCAGCATTTT.

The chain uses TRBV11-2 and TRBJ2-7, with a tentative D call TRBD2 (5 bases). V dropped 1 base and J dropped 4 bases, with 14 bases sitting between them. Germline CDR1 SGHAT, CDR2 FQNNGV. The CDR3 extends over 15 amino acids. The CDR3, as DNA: TGTGCCAGCAGCTTAGGGCTTCCTCCGGGATACGAGCAGTACTTC. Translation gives CASSLGLPPGYEQYF.

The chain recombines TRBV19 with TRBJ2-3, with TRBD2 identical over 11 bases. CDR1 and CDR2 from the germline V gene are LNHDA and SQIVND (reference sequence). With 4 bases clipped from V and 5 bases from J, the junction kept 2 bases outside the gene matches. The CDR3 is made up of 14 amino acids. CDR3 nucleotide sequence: TGTGCCAGTAGTACACTAGCGGGAGAAGATACGCAGTATTTT. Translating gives CASSTLAGEDTQYF.

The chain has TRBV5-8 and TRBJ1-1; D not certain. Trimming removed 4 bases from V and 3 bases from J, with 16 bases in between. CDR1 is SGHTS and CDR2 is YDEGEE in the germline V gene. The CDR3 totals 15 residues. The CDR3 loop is CASSHVVGPYTEAFF. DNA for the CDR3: TGTGCCAGCAGCCACGTTGTTGGGCCGTACACTGAAGCTTTCTTT.

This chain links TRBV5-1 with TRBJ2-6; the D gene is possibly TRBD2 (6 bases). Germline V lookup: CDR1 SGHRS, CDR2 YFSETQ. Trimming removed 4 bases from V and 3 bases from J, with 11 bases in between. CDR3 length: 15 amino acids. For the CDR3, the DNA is TGCGCCAGCAGCAAGGACTATGGTGGGGCCAACGTCCTGACTTTC. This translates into CASSKDYGGANVLTF.

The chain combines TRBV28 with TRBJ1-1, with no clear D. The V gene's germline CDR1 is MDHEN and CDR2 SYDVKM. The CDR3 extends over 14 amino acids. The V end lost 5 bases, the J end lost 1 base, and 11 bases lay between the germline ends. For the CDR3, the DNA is TGTGCCAGCAGTCCTGCCCCCAGGAACACTGAAGCTTTCTTT. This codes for CASSPAPRNTEAFF.

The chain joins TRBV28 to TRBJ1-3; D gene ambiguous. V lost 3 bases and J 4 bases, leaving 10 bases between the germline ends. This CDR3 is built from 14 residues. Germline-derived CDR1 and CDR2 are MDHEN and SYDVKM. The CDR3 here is CASSFVGNGNTIYF. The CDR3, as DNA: TGTGCCAGCAGTTTTGTGGGGAACGGAAACACCATATATTTT.

The CDR3 spells CASSPVADTDTQYF. The CDR3 coding sequence is TGTGCCAGCAGTCCGGTGGCAGACACAGATACGCAGTATTTT. The chain uses TRBV25-1 and TRBJ2-3; D remains unclear. Per the germline V gene, CDR1 is MGHDK and CDR2 is SYGVNS. V lost 5 bases to trimming and J lost 2 bases, with 11 bases between them. CDR3 length: 14 residues.

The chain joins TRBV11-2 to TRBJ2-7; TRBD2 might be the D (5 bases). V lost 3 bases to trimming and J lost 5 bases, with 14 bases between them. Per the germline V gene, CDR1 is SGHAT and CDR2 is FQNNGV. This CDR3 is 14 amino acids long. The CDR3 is CASSLRVRSDEQYF. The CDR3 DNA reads TGTGCCAGCAGCTTGCGGGTCAGATCCGACGAGCAGTACTTC.